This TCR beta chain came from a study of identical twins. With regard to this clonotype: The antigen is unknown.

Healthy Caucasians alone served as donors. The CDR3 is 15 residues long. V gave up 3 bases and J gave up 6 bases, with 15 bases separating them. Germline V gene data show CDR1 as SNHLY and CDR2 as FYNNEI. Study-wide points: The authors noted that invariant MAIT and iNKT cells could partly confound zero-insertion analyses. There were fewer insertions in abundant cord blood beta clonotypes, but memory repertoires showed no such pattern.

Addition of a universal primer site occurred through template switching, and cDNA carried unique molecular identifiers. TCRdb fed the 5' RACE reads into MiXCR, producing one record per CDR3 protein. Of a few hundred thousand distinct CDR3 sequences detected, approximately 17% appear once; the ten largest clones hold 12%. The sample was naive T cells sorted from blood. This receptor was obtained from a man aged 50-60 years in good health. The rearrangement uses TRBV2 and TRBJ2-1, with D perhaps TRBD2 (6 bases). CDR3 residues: CASSEFQGGGNEQFF. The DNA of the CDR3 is TGTGCCAGCAGTGAGTTCCAGGGAGGAGGCAATGAGCAGTTCTTC.